A single sample is the source of the 30 T cell receptor beta chains below, sequenced in a study of cytomegalovirus exposure and HLA in healthy donors. PCR amplification relied on 60 Vbeta primers (plus 13 Jbeta primers). Produced via immunoSEQ multiplex PCR; TCRdb's table is partial and in-frame only. The profile shows 80,000 to 100,000 clones, about four fifths of them singletons. Specimen: PBMCs. These receptors were taken from a male donor in good health and CMV-seropositive.

This chain links TRBV6-6 with TRBJ2-5, with 7 positions matching TRBD1. The CDR3 is made up of 15 amino acids. After removal of 4 bases from V and 5 bases from J, the junction contained 10 bases not matched to a gene. Per the germline V gene, CDR1 is MNHNY and CDR2 is SVGAGI (reference sequence). The CDR3: CASSLGTEVRETQYF. The DNA of the CDR3 is TGTGCCAGCAGTTTGGGGACAGAGGTCCGGGAGACCCAGTACTTC.

CDR3 DNA: TGTGCTAGTGGTCTCAGAGGCACCGGGGAGCTGTTTTTT. Translating it yields CASGLRGTGELFF. The J gene is TRBJ2-2, the V gene TRBV12-5; D is unresolved. Germline CDR1 LGHNT, CDR2 FRNRAP. This CDR3 spans 13 amino acids. V dropped 5 bases and J dropped 4 bases, with 8 bases sitting between them.

V and J are TRBV27 and TRBJ2-5, with 10 bases matching TRBD1. Germline V gene sequence: CDR1 MNHEY, CDR2 SMNVEV (reference sequence). The V and J ends lost 5 bases and 5 bases, in that order; junction bases with no gene match: 14. CDR3 length: 17 residues. CDR3 region: CASSNRDRGRPWETQYF. CDR3 in DNA: TGTGCCAGCAGTAACCGGGACAGGGGACGCCCGTGGGAGACCCAGTACTTC.

The gene calls are TRBV6-1 and TRBJ2-5; TRBD2 matches 12 bases. CDR1 is MNHNS, CDR2 SASEGT, per germline. Losses at the gene ends were 3 bases for V and 5 bases for J; bases not matched to a gene: 4. The CDR3 is 15 amino acids. The CDR3 DNA sequence: TGTGCCAGCAGTGACGGAGGGACTAGCGGGGAGACCCAGTACTTC. This translates into CASSDGGTSGETQYF.

The V gene is TRBV2, the J gene TRBJ1-1; D not certain. This CDR3 is 14 amino acids long. Per the germline V gene, CDR1 is SNHLY and CDR2 is FYNNEI. V lost 8 bases, J lost 0 bases, and 13 bases lay in between. The CDR3 reads CASQQRIMNTEAFF. DNA of the CDR3: TGTGCCAGCCAGCAGCGGATCATGAACACTGAAGCTTTCTTT.

This clone turned up a few times. The V and J genes are TRBV7-9 and TRBJ1-2, with TRBD1 identical over 9 bases. With V trimmed by 5 bases and J by 4 bases, 5 bases remained unmatched. Germline lookup yields CDR1 SEHNR and CDR2 FQNEAQ (reference sequence). This CDR3 has 14 residues. In DNA, the CDR3 is TGTGCCAGCAGCCCCGGGACAGGGATCTATGGCTACACCTTC. It yields the protein CASSPGTGIYGYTF.

The rearrangement joins TRBV29-1 to TRBJ2-7; tentative D call: TRBD1 (5 bases). Trimming removed 6 bases at V and 0 bases at J, with 15 bases between. This CDR3 is 14 amino acids long. Germline loops: CDR1 SQVTM, CDR2 ANQGSEA. Written as DNA, the CDR3 is TGCAGCGTCCTTCCCGACAGTGGCTCCTACGAGCAGTACTTC. Residues: CSVLPDSGSYEQYF.

V and J are TRBV5-5 and TRBJ1-1; TRBD1 might be the D (6 bases). Germline CDR1 and CDR2: SGHKS and YYEKEE (reference sequence). The CDR3 sequence is 14 residues long. Trimming stripped 4 bases from V and 5 bases from J, with 15 bases between. The CDR3 nucleotides read TGTGCCAGCAGCACGGAACAGGGTTTTACTGAAGCTTTCTTT. Translated: CASSTEQGFTEAFF.

This chain links TRBV14 with TRBJ2-1; 9 bases align to TRBD1. Germline loops: CDR1 SGHDN, CDR2 FVKESK. This CDR3 comprises 16 residues. Trimming removed 0 bases from V and 9 bases from J; junction bases left unmatched: 9. CDR3 DNA sequence: TGTGCCAGCAGCCAAGATCTCAACAGGGGGCGTGGTGAGCAGTTCTTC. This translates into CASSQDLNRGRGEQFF.

V usage is TRBV2 and J usage is TRBJ1-2; the D is unclear. V lost 3 bases, J lost 6 bases, and 17 bases lay in between. CDR1 and CDR2 from the germline V gene are SNHLY and FYNNEI. The length of the CDR3 is 15 residues. The CDR3 nucleotides read TGTGCCAGCAGTGATTATGGGGAATCCGGGAATGGCTACACCTTC. Translation gives CASSDYGESGNGYTF.

The chain carries TRBV6-5 and TRBJ1-1; D is ambiguous. CDR1 is MNHEY and CDR2 is SVGAGI in the germline V gene. There are 14 residues in the CDR3. The V and J ends lost 8 bases and 0 bases respectively, with 13 bases between them. The CDR3, as DNA: TGTGCCAGCTCCCGGTCGGAGGTGAACACTGAAGCTTTCTTT. The encoded protein is CASSRSEVNTEAFF.

The chain has TRBV7-9 and TRBJ1-2; D is ambiguous. Trimming pared 5 bases from V and 8 bases from J, leaving 24 bases between. Germline values: CDR1 SEHNR, CDR2 FQNEAQ (reference sequence). There are 16 residues in the CDR3. CDR3 region: CASSLKGGPPYEGYTF. The CDR3 DNA is TGTGCCAGCAGCCTCAAAGGAGGGCCCCCTTACGAGGGCTACACCTTC.

This sequence joins TRBV5-1 and TRBJ2-5; weak D call: TRBD2 (6 bases). With 2 bases removed from V and 2 bases from J, the gap between germline ends came to 10 bases. Germline loops: CDR1 SGHRS, CDR2 YFSETQ. This CDR3 is built from 14 residues. This CDR3 is CASSFEEGQETQYF. As DNA, the CDR3 is TGCGCCAGCAGCTTCGAGGAGGGGCAAGAGACCCAGTACTTC.

The gene calls are TRBV7-2 and TRBJ2-3; 7 positions match TRBD2. Germline lookup yields CDR1 SGHTA and CDR2 FQGNSA. This CDR3 has 13 residues. With 7 bases clipped from V and 2 bases from J, the junction kept 3 bases outside the gene matches. This chain's CDR3 is CASNRDYTDTQYF. CDR3 DNA sequence: TGTGCCAGCAACCGGGACTACACAGATACGCAGTATTTT.

This clone was picked up a small number of times. The rearrangement joins TRBV5-6 to TRBJ2-3; D not certain. The CDR3 totals 12 residues. Germline V gives CDR1 SGHDT, CDR2 YYEEEE. V lost 3 bases and J lost 2, with 4 bases in between. The DNA of the CDR3 is TGTGCCAGCAGCTCCCACACAGATACGCAGTATTTT. Translation: CASSSHTDTQYF.

V and J are TRBV9 and TRBJ1-2; a possible D gene is TRBD1 (6 bases). The CDR3 is made up of 16 amino acids. Trimming pared 1 base from V and 0 bases from J, leaving 13 bases between. Germline lookup yields CDR1 SGDLS and CDR2 YYNGEE. This CDR3 is CASSVKGQGTNYGYTF. The CDR3 DNA is TGTGCCAGCAGCGTAAAGGGGCAGGGGACTAACTATGGCTACACCTTC.

V usage is TRBV10-3 and J usage is TRBJ1-3, with D maybe TRBD1 (5 bases). CDR1 is ENHRY and CDR2 is SYGVKD in the germline V gene. This CDR3 has 15 amino acids. V lost 6 bases and J lost 0, with 12 bases in between. As DNA, the CDR3 is TGTGCCATCAGGCCGACAGAAGTCTCTGGAAACACCATATATTTT. Its translation is CAIRPTEVSGNTIYF.

This chain connects TRBV14 to TRBJ1-5; D possibly corresponds to TRBD1 (5 bases). The V gene's germline CDR1 is SGHDN and CDR2 FVKESK. The CDR3 is 15 amino acids. The ends were cut back, 1 base at V and 2 bases at J, with 9 bases in the middle. CDR3 region: CASSQGGTGNQPQHF. The CDR3 DNA is TGTGCCAGCAGCCAAGGGGGCACGGGCAATCAGCCCCAGCATTTT.

The V and J genes are TRBV6-5 and TRBJ1-6, with D uncertain. The CDR3 spans 15 residues. Germline lookup yields CDR1 MNHEY and CDR2 SVGAGI. The ends were cut back, 2 bases at V and 4 bases at J, with 9 bases in the middle. The CDR3, as DNA: TGTGCCAGCAGTTACCAACGGGATTATAATTCACCCCTCCACTTT. Amino acid sequence: CASSYQRDYNSPLHF.

The CDR3 DNA is TGTGCCAGCAGCCCCGGGACAGGCACAAGCTCCTACAATGAGCAGTTCTTC. Translated, it gives CASSPGTGTSSYNEQFF. This rearrangement joins TRBV7-3 to TRBJ2-1; TRBD1 matches 8 bases. The junction had 9 bases not matched to a gene; V was cut back by 5 bases and J by 0 bases. CDR3 length: 17 amino acids. The germline V gene has CDR1 SGHTA and CDR2 FQGTGA.

The rearrangement links TRBV9 to TRBJ2-7; 14 bases line up with TRBD2. Trimming at V came to 4 bases and at J to 3 bases, leaving 9 bases not matched to a gene. Per germline, CDR1 SGDLS and CDR2 YYNGEE. The CDR3 runs to 17 residues. CDR3 sequence (DNA): TGTGCCAGCAGCAGACCCCGGGGACTAGCGGGAGACTACGAGCAGTACTTC. This encodes CASSRPRGLAGDYEQYF.

The gene calls are TRBV30 and TRBJ2-2; a weak D match, TRBD2 (6 bases). V dropped 3 bases and J dropped 8 bases, with 10 bases sitting between them. Germline CDR1 reads GTSNPN; CDR2 reads SVGIG (reference sequence). The CDR3 spans 12 residues. The CDR3 nucleotides read TGTGCCTGGAGATCTGGAGGGGGGGAGCTGTTTTTT. Translating it yields CAWRSGGGELFF.

In its sample, this clone was seen a few times. The chain recombines TRBV6-6 with TRBJ1-1; D gene ambiguous. V was cut by 8 bases and J by 1 base, with 11 bases left in between. The length of the CDR3 is 13 residues. Germline loops: CDR1 MNHNY, CDR2 SVGAGI (reference sequence). This chain's CDR3 is CASGFSGNTEAFF. CDR3 nucleotide sequence: TGTGCCAGCGGTTTTTCGGGGAACACTGAAGCTTTCTTT.

The J gene is TRBJ1-1, the V gene TRBV5-4; 10 bases are a match to TRBD1. In germline, CDR1 is SGHNT, CDR2 YYREEE (reference sequence). The V and J ends lost 2 bases and 4 bases, in that order; junction bases with no gene match: 5. The CDR3 has 15 residues. The DNA for the CDR3 is TGTGCCAGCAGCTTAGAGACAGGGGGCGGCACTGAAGCTTTCTTT. Translation gives CASSLETGGGTEAFF. Based on the CDR3 plus reference TRBV5-4 and TRBJ1-1, the full variable domain is ETGVTQSPTHLIKTRGQQVTLRCSSQSGHNTVSWYQQALGQGPQFIFQYYREEENGRGNFPPRFSGLQFPNYSSELNVNALELDDSALYLCASSLETGGGTEAFFGQGTRLTVV.

This rearrangement joins TRBV30 to TRBJ1-4; D unclear. The CDR3 contains 13 residues. Germline CDR1 reads GTSNPN; CDR2 reads SVGIG (reference sequence). Deletions cut 5 bases from V and 3 bases from J, with 10 bases between. CDR3 in amino acids: CAWSGIANEKLFF. CDR3 nucleotide sequence: TGTGCCTGGTCCGGGATTGCTAATGAAAAACTGTTTTTT.

The chain links TRBV4-1 to TRBJ1-5, with D possibly TRBD1 on 6 matching bases. Between the trimmed V and J ends, which lost 4 bases and 4 bases, there was a span of 11 bases. CDR3 size: 14 residues. Germline CDR1 reads MGHRA; CDR2 reads YSYEKL. CDR3 nucleotides: TGCGCCAGCAGCCCCGGACAGCCTAATCAGCCCCAGCATTTT. This translates into CASSPGQPNQPQHF.

V gene TRBV15 combines with J gene TRBJ2-3; possible D gene TRBD1, 6 bases. This CDR3 contains 20 residues. Germline CDR1 and CDR2: LNHNV and YYDKDF (reference sequence). V dropped 0 bases and J dropped 3 bases, with 25 bases sitting between them. CDR3: CATSRDRRQYLLGGTDTQYF. CDR3 nucleotides: TGTGCCACCAGCAGAGATCGAAGGCAGTACCTTCTAGGGGGAACAGATACGCAGTATTTT. The variable domain in full, with the rest retrieved from reference TRBV15 and TRBJ2-3, is DAMVIQNPRYQVTQFGKPVTLSCSQTLNHNVMYWYQQKSSQAPKLLFHYYDKDFNNEADTPDNFQSRRPNTSFCFLDIRSPGLGDTAMYLCATSRDRRQYLLGGTDTQYFGPGTRLTVL.

This sequence joins TRBV10-3 and TRBJ2-5, with a weak D call TRBD1 (5 bases). With 7 bases removed from V and 2 bases from J, the gap between germline ends came to 14 bases. CDR1 and CDR2 from the germline V gene are ENHRY and SYGVKD. The CDR3 runs 14 residues. This CDR3 is CAIMGQGTQETQYF. The CDR3 coding sequence is TGTGCCATCATGGGGCAGGGCACGCAAGAGACCCAGTACTTC.

CDR3 nucleotides: TGTGCCAGCAGTTATAACAGGGGTAGCACAGATACGCAGTATTTT. Translated, it gives CASSYNRGSTDTQYF. J is TRBJ2-3 and V is TRBV6-5; the match to TRBD1 covers 7 bases. The CDR3 covers 15 residues. From germline, CDR1 is MNHEY and CDR2 SVGAGI. Unmatched junction bases numbered 3, after V lost 3 bases and J lost 0 bases.

This rearrangement joins TRBV5-4 to TRBJ1-4; D is perhaps TRBD1 (6 bases). V was shortened by 4 bases and J by 0 bases, with 13 bases between the two germline ends. The CDR3 loop spans 16 amino acids. The V gene's germline CDR1 is SGHNT and CDR2 YYREEE (reference sequence). The chain's CDR3 is CASSPRTDATNEKLFF. CDR3 coding DNA: TGTGCCAGCAGCCCTCGGACAGATGCAACTAATGAAAAACTGTTTTTT.